The clone carrying this T cell receptor (beta chain) has a handful of counts. Its antigen is not known. With a J-beta primer mix and a sample-barcoded 5' primer, a second PCR ran about 6 to 11 cycles. TCRdb used MiXCR to reprocess the 5' RACE reads, holding one entry per CDR3 protein. Of about 690,000 distinct CDR3 sequences in the sample, around 43% were seen once. No fewer than 7 million PBMCs went into each sample. This sample stems from a study of blood T cells in healthy people across ages. General observations from the study: Correlation between TCR beta diversity and naive T cell percentage was strong. Older individuals had lower TCR beta diversity per million T cells (the decline was roughly linear). Diversity was higher, and naive CD4+ cells more numerous, in long-lived donors than in aged donors.

The receptor was derived from a man older than 75 in good health. Sample: blood.

CDR3 DNA sequence: TGCAGTGCTAGAGAGGGGTTGAACCTTTATAATTCACCCCTCCACTTT. Amino acid sequence: CSAREGLNLYNSPLHF. The rearrangement uses TRBV20-1 and TRBJ1-6; no reliable D call. V was pared by 0 bases and J by 4 bases, with 13 bases between. Germline CDR1 and CDR2: DFQATT and SNEGSKA (reference sequence). The CDR3 is 16 residues long.